This TCR beta chain was captured in a study of PD-L1 blockade in urothelial cancer. Background on the study: Blood was analyzed 3 weeks (second dose) and 6 weeks after treatment start.

Germline V lookup: CDR1 MGHDK, CDR2 SYGVNS. CDR3 length: 13 amino acids. The germline V and J ends were trimmed by 4 bases and 6 bases, with 9 bases remaining between them. Sequenced by immunoSEQ multiplex PCR; TCRdb stores in-frame clones only, minus some. The sample includes about 87,000 clones, over 80% seen only once; the top ten take about 2.1%. As for time point: pretreatment peripheral blood. V and J are TRBV25-1 and TRBJ2-2; TRBD1 might be the D (5 bases). Specimen: PBMCs, collected around atezolizumab (anti-PD-L1) treatment. This receptor was taken from a man aged 55 to 70 with urothelial cancer. In DNA form, the CDR3 reads TGTGCCAGCAGTGCAGGGATGCCCGGGGAGCTGTTTTTT. Translated, it gives CASSAGMPGELFF. The full variable domain, rest sourced from reference TRBV25-1 and TRBJ2-2, is EADIYQTPRYLVIGTGKKITLECSQTMGHDKMYWYQQDPGMELHLIHYSYGVNSTEKGDLSSESTVSRIRTEHFPLTLESARPSHTSQYLCASSAGMPGELFFGEGSRLTVL.